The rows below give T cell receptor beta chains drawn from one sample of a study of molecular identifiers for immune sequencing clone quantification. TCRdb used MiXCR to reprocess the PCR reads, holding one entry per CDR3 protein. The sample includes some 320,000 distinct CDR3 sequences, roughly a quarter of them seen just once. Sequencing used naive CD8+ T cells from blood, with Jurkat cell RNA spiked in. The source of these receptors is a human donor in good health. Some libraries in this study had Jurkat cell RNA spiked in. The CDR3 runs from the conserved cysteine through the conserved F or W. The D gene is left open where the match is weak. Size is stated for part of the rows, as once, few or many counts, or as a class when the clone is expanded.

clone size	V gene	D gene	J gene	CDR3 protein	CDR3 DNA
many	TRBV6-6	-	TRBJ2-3	CASSYPTGYTDTQYF	TGTGCCAGCAGTTACCCGACAGGCTACACAGATACGCAGTATTTT
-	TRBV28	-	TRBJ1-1	CASSLDRFLNTEAFF	TGTGCCAGCAGTTTAGACAGATTCCTGAACACTGAAGCTTTCTTT
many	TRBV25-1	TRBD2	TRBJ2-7	CASSESASGHYEQYF	TGTGCCAGCAGTGAGTCGGCTAGCGGGCACTACGAGCAGTACTTC
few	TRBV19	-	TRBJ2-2	CASITPNTGELFF	TGTGCCAGTATTACACCGAACACCGGGGAGCTGTTTTTT
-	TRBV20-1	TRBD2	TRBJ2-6	CSARDTSGIAGANVLTF	TGCAGTGCTAGAGACACTAGCGGGATTGCTGGGGCCAACGTCCTGACTTTC
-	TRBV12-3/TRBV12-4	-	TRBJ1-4	CASSLTATNEKLSF	TGTGCCAGCAGTTTGACAGCCACTAATGAAAAACTGTCTTTT
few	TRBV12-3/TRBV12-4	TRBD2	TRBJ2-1	CASSLTPGLGAYNEQFF	TGTGCCAGCAGTTTGACCCCGGGACTAGGCGCCTACAATGAGCAGTTCTTC
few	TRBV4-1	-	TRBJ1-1	CASSQDYETEAFF	TGCGCCAGCAGCCAAGATTACGAAACTGAAGCTTTCTTT
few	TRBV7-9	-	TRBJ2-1	CASSLALVGEQFF	TGTGCCAGCAGCTTAGCGCTCGTTGGTGAGCAGTTCTTC
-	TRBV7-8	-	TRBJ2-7	CASSSSGVWTADYEQYF	TGTGCCAGCAGCTCATCCGGGGTTTGGACAGCAGACTACGAGCAGTACTTC
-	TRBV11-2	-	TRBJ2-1	CASSLHEGRPEFF	TGTGCCAGCAGCTTACATGAGGGTCGTCCGGAATTCTTC
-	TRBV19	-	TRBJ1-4	CASSIMEPPGANEKLFF	TGTGCCAGTAGTATCATGGAACCTCCTGGGGCGAATGAAAAACTGTTTTTT
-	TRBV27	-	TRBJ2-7	CASSFQGPHYEQYF	TGTGCCAGCAGTTTCCAGGGGCCCCACTACGAGCAGTACTTC
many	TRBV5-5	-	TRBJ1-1	CASSFPQGLSEAFF	TGTGCCAGCAGCTTCCCACAGGGCCTTTCTGAAGCTTTCTTT
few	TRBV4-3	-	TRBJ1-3	CASSQDRWQGSGNTIYF	TGCGCCAGCAGCCAAGATCGTTGGCAGGGATCCGGAAACACCATATATTTT
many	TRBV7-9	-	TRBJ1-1	CASSPPNTEAFF	TGTGCCAGCAGCCCCCCGAACACTGAAGCTTTCTTT
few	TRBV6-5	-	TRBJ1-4	CASSYSPGDGKLFF	TGTGCCAGCAGTTACTCTCCCGGGGATGGAAAACTGTTTTTT
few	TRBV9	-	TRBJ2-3	CASSDRRTDTQYF	TGTGCCAGCTCCGACCGACGCACAGATACGCAGTATTTT
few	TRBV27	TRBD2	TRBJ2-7	CASSWSSGSYEQYF	TGTGCCAGCAGCTGGAGTAGCGGGAGTTACGAGCAGTACTTC
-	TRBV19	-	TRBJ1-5	CASTLGGVRPQHF	TGTGCCAGTACCTTGGGGGGCGTGCGGCCCCAGCATTTT
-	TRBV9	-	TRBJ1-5	CASSVGDGNQPQRF	-
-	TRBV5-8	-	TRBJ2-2	CASSGSTGDLERGPGELLF	TGTGCCAGCAGCGGGTCGACGGGCGACTTAGAAAGAGGTCCCGGGGAGCTGCTTTTT
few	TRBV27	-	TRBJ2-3	CASSLWAETISTDTQYF	TGTGCCAGCAGTTTATGGGCAGAAACTATAAGCACAGATACGCAGTATTTT
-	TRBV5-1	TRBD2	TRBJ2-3	CASTLGLAGGSTQYF	TGCGCCAGCACCCTGGGACTAGCGGGAGGGAGTACGCAGTATTTT
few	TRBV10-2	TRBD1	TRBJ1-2	CASRPGQGAYGYTF	TGCGCCAGCAGACCGGGACAGGGGGCCTATGGCTACACCTTC
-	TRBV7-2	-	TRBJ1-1	CAGSLAGYGSEAFF	TGTGCCGGCAGCTTAGCGGGATATGGATCTGAAGCTTTCTTT
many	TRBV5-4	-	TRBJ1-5	CASSLGASQPQHF	TGTGCCAGCAGTCTCGGGGCGAGTCAGCCCCAGCATTTT
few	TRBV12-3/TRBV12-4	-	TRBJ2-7	CASRPVGAREQYF	TGTGCCAGCAGGCCCGTAGGGGCACGCGAGCAGTACTTC
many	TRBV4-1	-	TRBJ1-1	CASSLRAMNTEAFF	TGCGCCAGCAGTCTCAGGGCCATGAACACTGAAGCTTTCTTT
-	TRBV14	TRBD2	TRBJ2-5	CASSPRLAGVETQYF	TGTGCCAGCAGCCCAAGACTAGCGGGAGTAGAGACCCAGTACTTC
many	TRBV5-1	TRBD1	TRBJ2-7	CASSLQGVGQYF	TGCGCCAGCAGCCTGCAGGGGGTCGGGCAGTACTTC
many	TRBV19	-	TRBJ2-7	CASSPGTSSYEQYF	TGTGCCAGTAGCCCAGGGACATCTTCCTACGAGCAGTACTTC
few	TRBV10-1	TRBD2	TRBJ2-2	CASSEGVAGLGELFF	TGCGCCAGCAGTGAGGGGGTAGCGGGTCTCGGGGAGCTGTTTTTT
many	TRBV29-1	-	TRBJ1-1	CSVPTQQGSEAFF	TGCAGCGTTCCGACGCAACAGGGATCTGAAGCTTTCTTT
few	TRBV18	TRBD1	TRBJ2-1	CASSPLTGIPYNEQFF	TGTGCCAGCTCACCGCTGACAGGGATCCCCTACAATGAGCAGTTCTTC
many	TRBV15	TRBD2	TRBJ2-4	CATTGTSGSLAKNIQYF	TGTGCCACCACCGGGACTAGCGGATCTCTAGCCAAAAACATTCAGTACTTC
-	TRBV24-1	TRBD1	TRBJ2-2	CATCDFSGTGYTGELFF	TGTGCCACCTGTGACTTTTCCGGGACAGGGTACACCGGGGAGCTGTTTTTT
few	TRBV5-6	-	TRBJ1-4	CASSRARQPEKLFF	TGTGCCAGCAGCCGTGCCCGACAGCCTGAAAAACTGTTTTTT
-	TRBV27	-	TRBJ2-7	CASSPPGSPYEQYF	TGTGCCAGCAGTCCCCCAGGGTCCCCCTACGAGCAGTACTTC
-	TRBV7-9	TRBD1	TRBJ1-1	CASSSTGGETEAFF	TGTGCCAGCAGCAGTACAGGGGGCGAAACTGAAGCTTTCTTT
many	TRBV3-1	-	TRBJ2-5	CASSQVLPSVGTQYF	TGTGCCAGCAGCCAAGTATTGCCTAGCGTCGGGACCCAGTACTTC